This TCR beta chain was captured in a study of T cell repertoires in cytomegalovirus infection. About the study: Evidence of both CMV infection and a matching HLA type came from public TCR beta signatures.

CDR1 MGHRA and CDR2 YSYEKL come from the germline V gene. The CDR3 is 17 residues long. V shed 1 base, J shed 2 bases, and the junction held 5 bases outside the gene matches. This clonotype was counted a few times. From the reads, TCRdb called clonotypes with MiXCR, one entry per CDR3 protein. The sample shows about 180,000 distinct CDR3 sequences, roughly an eighth of them seen only once. The TCR was taken from a human donor in good health (CMV status not recorded). Some clones in this sample may be carry-over from other donors' samples. This sequence joins TRBV4-1 and TRBJ2-1; 10 positions agree with TRBD2. Input material: PBMCs. DNA for the CDR3: TGCGCCAGCAGCCAAGTTTTACTAGCGGGGCCCTACAATGAGCAGTTCTTC. Its translation: CASSQVLLAGPYNEQFF.